This passage covers 23 T cell receptor beta chains from one sample sequenced in a study of beta chain features in type 1 diabetes. The whole isolated RNA underwent reverse transcription, so sequencing captured expressed TCRB transcripts. Data came from immunoSEQ multiplex PCR; TCRdb stores just in-frame clones and leaves some out. Of under 950,000 clones listed, roughly 15% were seen once; the top ten hold about 0.02%. The sample consisted of naive CD4+ T cells from blood. The receptors here all came from a woman between 18 and 29 years old in good health.

This clone was counted only a few times. CDR3 sequence reads: CASSRRQGTENYGYTF. CDR3 in DNA: TGTGCCAGCAGCCGGAGACAGGGGACAGAGAACTATGGCTACACCTTC. The genes are TRBV11-2 and TRBJ1-2; 8 nucleotides align to TRBD1. The CDR3 covers 16 residues. Germline V gene lookup returns CDR1 SGHAT and CDR2 FQNNGV. The V segment lost 5 bases and the J segment 2 bases; nucleotides outside the gene matches: 10.

The chain employs TRBV21-1 and TRBJ2-3; the table names TRBD1, a call not compared with the DNA. TRBV21-1 represents a pseudogene. The CDR3 is 17 amino acids. Here the CDR3 reads CASSGRVRDSSTDTQYF. CDR3 sequence (DNA): TGTGCCAGCAGCGGACGTGTCCGGGACAGCAGCACAGATACGCAGTATTTT.

This clone occurred a few times. The chain has TRBV5-1 and TRBJ2-2, with D perhaps assigned TRBD1 or TRBD2 (5 bases each). The CDR3 has 14 residues. V dropped 6 bases and J dropped 0 bases, with 9 bases sitting between them. Germline V gene data show CDR1 as SGHRS and CDR2 as YFSETQ. CDR3 nucleotides: TGCGCCAGCATTGAGGGACCGAACACCGGGGAGCTGTTTTTT. Its protein product is CASIEGPNTGELFF.

The chain links TRBV5-1 to TRBJ2-7, with TRBD2 matching 12 bases. The CDR3 runs 15 residues. In germline, CDR1 is SGHRS, CDR2 YFSETQ. J lost 2 bases, V lost 4 bases, and 4 bases had no gene match. CDR3 loop: CASSTTSGSPYEQYF. The CDR3 DNA follows: TGCGCCAGCAGCACGACTAGCGGGAGTCCCTACGAGCAGTACTTC.

This clone was counted only a few times. This chain joins TRBV7-9 and TRBJ2-7; D uncertain. This CDR3 has 13 amino acids. Trimming took 5 bases from V and 3 from J, leaving 11 bases between them. Germline CDR1 reads SEHNR; CDR2 reads FQNEAQ (reference sequence). CDR3 coding DNA: TGTGCCAGCAGCGTCTCTCACTACTACGAGCAGTACTTC. Amino acids: CASSVSHYYEQYF. The variable domain in full, with the rest retrieved from reference TRBV7-9 and TRBJ2-7, is DTGVSQNPRHKITKRGQNVTFRCDPISEHNRLYWYRQTLGQGPEFLTYFQNEAQLEKSRLLSDRFSAERPKGSFSTLEIQRTEQGDSAMYLCASSVSHYYEQYFGPGTRLTVT.

The chain combines TRBV28 with TRBJ2-2; D is uncertain. The CDR3 runs 13 residues. Germline loops: CDR1 MDHEN, CDR2 SYDVKM. CDR3: CAVAATNTGELFF. For the CDR3, the DNA is TGTGCTGTGGCGGCAACGAACACCGGGGAGCTGTTTTTT.

This clone appeared a few times. The chain links TRBV5-1 to TRBJ2-7; D gene unclear. Trimming took off 4 bases at V and 3 bases at J, with 14 bases between the two ends. Germline CDR1 SGHRS, CDR2 YFSETQ. The length of the CDR3 is 14 residues. The CDR3, as DNA: TGCGCCAGCAGCCCAATTACAATCAACTACGAGCAGTACTTC. Translation: CASSPITINYEQYF. The full variable domain, completed using reference TRBV5-1 and TRBJ2-7, is KAGVTQTPRYLIKTRGQQVTLSCSPISGHRSVSWYQQTPGQGLQFLFEYFSETQRNKGNFPGRFSGRQFSNSRSEMNVSTLELGDSALYLCASSPITINYEQYFGPGTRLTVT.

This clone was counted between two and nine times. The V gene is TRBV2, the J gene TRBJ1-5; 8 nucleotides agree with TRBD1. Losses at the gene ends were 4 bases for V and 7 bases for J; bases not matched to a gene: 21. Germline loops: CDR1 SNHLY, CDR2 FYNNEI. CDR3 length: 19 amino acids. The CDR3 loop reads CASSGDPTGVLMTGQPQHF. The DNA for the CDR3 is TGTGCCAGCAGTGGTGACCCGACAGGGGTTCTTATGACCGGGCAGCCCCAGCATTTT.

V gene TRBV6-5 combines with J gene TRBJ2-5, with TRBD1 as a possible D gene (6 bases). Trimming removed 6 bases from V and 4 bases from J, with 12 bases in between. Germline CDR1 and CDR2: MNHEY and SVGAGI. This CDR3 comprises 13 residues. This chain's CDR3 is CASRTGQLETQYF. CDR3 nucleotide sequence: TGTGCCAGCAGAACCGGACAGTTAGAGACCCAGTACTTC.

The CDR3 region is CASPGTGTVGTEAFF. DNA for the CDR3: TGTGCCAGCCCTGGGACCGGGACAGTGGGCACTGAAGCTTTCTTT. V usage is TRBV6-1 and J usage is TRBJ1-1; 7 positions match TRBD1. The CDR3 covers 15 residues. CDR1 MNHNS and CDR2 SASEGT come from the germline V gene. The V gene end was trimmed by 8 bases and the J gene end by 4 bases; junction bases not matched to a gene: 13.

The V call is TRBV6-5, the J call TRBJ2-7; 8 bases map to TRBD2. The V segment lost 2 bases and the J segment 5 bases; nucleotides outside the gene matches: 11. The CDR3 runs 16 residues. Per the germline V gene, CDR1 is MNHEY and CDR2 is SVGAGI. CDR3 residues: CASSYQVGLGRNEQYF. CDR3 coding DNA: TGTGCCAGCAGTTACCAGGTGGGACTAGGGCGGAACGAGCAGTACTTC.

This sequence joins TRBV4-2 and TRBJ2-2; no reliable D call. Trimming took 0 bases from V and 4 from J, leaving 9 bases between them. The CDR3 is 15 residues long. Germline CDR1 and CDR2: LGHNA and YNFKEQ. CDR3: CASSQEDIITGELFF. CDR3 coding DNA: TGTGCCAGCAGCCAAGAGGATATAATCACCGGGGAGCTGTTTTTT.

V and J are TRBV25-1 and TRBJ2-7; no clear D gene. In germline, CDR1 is MGHDK, CDR2 SYGVNS. Deletions cut 4 bases from V and 4 bases from J, with 5 bases between. The CDR3 is 11 residues long. DNA of the CDR3: TGTGCCAGCAGTGCTATTTACGAGCAGTACTTC. Amino acids: CASSAIYEQYF.

This clone has more than one count but fewer than ten. The J gene is TRBJ1-2, the V gene TRBV15; TRBD1 aligns across 7 bases. There are 13 residues in the CDR3. CDR1 and CDR2 (germline): LNHNV, YYDKDF (reference sequence). Germline trimming cut 4 bases from V and 5 bases from J; bases unmatched to any gene: 4. CDR3 sequence: CATSTRQGYGYTF. In DNA, the CDR3 is TGTGCCACCAGCACCAGACAGGGTTATGGCTACACCTTC.

The V gene is TRBV6-5, the J gene TRBJ2-2; D unclear. V lost 4 bases and J lost 7, with 19 bases in between. This CDR3 is 16 amino acids long. The V gene's germline CDR1 is MNHEY and CDR2 SVGAGI. The CDR3 DNA follows: TGTGCCAGCAGTTCCCCTAGGTCGCTCAGAGGCGGGGAGCTGTTTTTT. Its protein is CASSSPRSLRGGELFF.

In its sample, this clone was seen a few times. The chain combines TRBV5-1 with TRBJ2-4; D possibly matches TRBD1 or TRBD2 (5 bases each). CDR1 and CDR2 (germline): SGHRS, YFSETQ. The CDR3 covers 14 residues. V was cut by 0 bases and J by 5 bases, with 9 bases left in between. The CDR3 DNA is TGCGCCAGCAGCTTGGTACGAGGGGAAAACATTCAGTACTTC. Translating it yields CASSLVRGENIQYF. The whole variable domain, remainder taken from reference TRBV5-1 and TRBJ2-4, is KAGVTQTPRYLIKTRGQQVTLSCSPISGHRSVSWYQQTPGQGLQFLFEYFSETQRNKGNFPGRFSGRQFSNSRSEMNVSTLELGDSALYLCASSLVRGENIQYFGAGTRLSVL.

The chain links TRBV7-2 to TRBJ2-5; weak D call: TRBD2 (6 bases). Germline V gene sequence: CDR1 SGHTA, CDR2 FQGNSA. Trimming cost V 1 base and J 3 bases, with 9 bases left between them. The CDR3 contains 14 residues. This CDR3 reads CASSLVGGKETQYF. In DNA, the CDR3 is TGTGCCAGCAGCTTAGTCGGGGGTAAAGAGACCCAGTACTTC.

This clone was counted only a few times. The chain carries TRBV6-6 and TRBJ1-5; 9 bases line up with TRBD1. Looked up from germline, CDR1 is MNHNY and CDR2 is SVGAGI (reference sequence). The trim removed 2 bases at V and 7 bases at J, leaving 9 bases unmatched. CDR3 length equals 16 residues. The CDR3 nucleotides read TGTGCCAGCAGTTACGGGGGGACAGGGTTTCACCAGCCCCAGCATTTT. Residues: CASSYGGTGFHQPQHF.

V is TRBV2 and J is TRBJ2-6; TRBD1 aligns across 7 bases. J lost 1 base, V lost 5 bases, and 11 bases had no gene match. The CDR3 consists of 18 residues. Germline loops: CDR1 SNHLY, CDR2 FYNNEI. CDR3 in DNA: TGTGCCAGCAGTTTCCGGGACAGTAGGTCTTCTGGGGCCAACGTCCTGACTTTC. It codes for CASSFRDSRSSGANVLTF.

For this clone: The germline gene is not matched at one end of the junction; a read error may be the cause. This chain links TRBV11-3 with TRBJ2-1; weak D call: TRBD1 (5 bases). CDR1 is SGHNT and CDR2 is YENEEA in the germline V gene. This CDR3 is 13 amino acids long. CDR3 coding DNA: TGTGCCAGCAGCATAGACAGTACCAATGAGCAGTTCTTC. It translates to CASSIDSTNEQFF.

This chain connects TRBV7-2 to TRBJ2-6; possible D gene TRBD2, 6 bases. The germline CDR1 and CDR2 sequences are SGHTA and FQGNSA. The CDR3 loop spans 17 amino acids. The V end lost 2 bases, the J end lost 4 bases, and 15 bases lay between the germline ends. CDR3: CASSLYAGSRGANVLTF. The DNA for the CDR3 is TGTGCCAGCAGCTTATACGCCGGGAGTAGAGGGGCCAACGTCCTGACTTTC.

This clone turned up a few times. This chain connects TRBV5-5 to TRBJ1-5, with 7 bases lining up with TRBD1. This CDR3 is built from 16 residues. CDR1 SGHKS and CDR2 YYEKEE come from the germline V gene (reference sequence). V dropped 4 bases and J dropped 1; count of bases not matched to a gene: 8. CDR3 sequence (DNA): TGTGCCAGCAGCCCCTCGACAGGGAGGAGCAATCAGCCCCAGCATTTT. This gives the protein CASSPSTGRSNQPQHF.

This clone has just a few counts. This chain connects TRBV28 to TRBJ2-3; TRBD2 agrees at 8 bases. The germline CDR1 and CDR2 sequences are MDHEN and SYDVKM. The CDR3 length is 14 residues. The trim removed 6 bases at V and 2 bases at J, leaving 4 bases unmatched. The CDR3 loop is CASSLAGTTDTQYF. The CDR3 DNA reads as TGTGCCAGCAGCCTAGCGGGTACCACAGATACGCAGTATTTT.